This passage covers 30 T cell receptor beta chains from one sample sequenced in a study of radiation and T cells in renal cell carcinoma. Time point reported: blood 2 weeks post-SBRT. Treatment reported: 15 Gy SBRT to primary tumor, nephrectomy 4 weeks later. Method: immunoSEQ multiplex PCR; TCRdb's copy keeps in-frame clones and lacks some. The data show tens of thousands of clones, 65% to 90% seen once. The sequences come from blood, collected from a patient whose treatment included radiotherapy and nephrectomy. These receptor sequences come from a woman aged 45-65 years with renal cell carcinoma.

The chain couples TRBV18 to TRBJ1-1; no reliable D call. Per germline, CDR1 KGHSH and CDR2 LQKENI. This CDR3 comprises 13 residues. V was shortened by 6 bases and J by 1 base, with 9 bases between the two germline ends. The CDR3 nucleotides are TGTGCCAGCTCGAAACAGACGAACACTGAAGCTTTCTTT. Translating gives CASSKQTNTEAFF.

This clone showed up many times. The chain joins TRBV5-6 to TRBJ1-1; no firm D call. The V gene's germline CDR1 is SGHDT and CDR2 YYEEEE. The CDR3 runs 14 residues. V was cut by 5 bases and J by 1 base, with 12 bases left in between. The CDR3 is CASSSGMWNTEAFF. The CDR3 DNA reads TGTGCCAGCAGTTCTGGGATGTGGAACACTGAAGCTTTCTTT.

The rearrangement joins TRBV7-2 to TRBJ2-1; no clear D gene. Trimming took off 5 bases at V and 9 bases at J, with 11 bases between the two ends. Germline V CDR1 and CDR2: SGHTA, FQGNSA. The CDR3 loop spans 12 amino acids. Written as DNA, the CDR3 is TGTGCCAGCAGCAGGGCCCCAGGTGAGCAGTTCTTC. It codes for CASSRAPGEQFF. The variable domain in full, completed from reference TRBV7-2 and TRBJ2-1, reads GAGVSQSPSNKVTEKGKDVELRCDPISGHTALYWYRQSLGQGLEFLIYFQGNSAPDKSGLPSDRFSAERTGGSVSTLTIQRTQQEDSAVYLCASSRAPGEQFFGPGTRLTVL.

The chain uses TRBV29-1 and TRBJ2-6; maybe TRBD2 (5 bases). Germline V gives CDR1 SQVTM, CDR2 ANQGSEA. V gave up 4 bases and J gave up 2 bases, with 6 bases separating them. The CDR3 covers 13 residues. CDR3 region: CSVAGTGANVLTF. DNA of the CDR3: TGCAGCGTTGCGGGGACTGGGGCCAACGTCCTGACTTTC.

J is TRBJ1-1 and V is TRBV27, with D possibly matching TRBD1 (6 bases). Germline lookup yields CDR1 MNHEY and CDR2 SMNVEV (reference sequence). The length of the CDR3 is 12 residues. V was trimmed by 5 bases and J by 10 bases, leaving 14 bases between them. The CDR3 nucleotides read TGTGCCAGCAGTAATCACAGGGAGCGAGCTTTCTTT. Translating gives CASSNHRERAFF.

V is TRBV7-2 and J is TRBJ2-1; TRBD2 matches at 9 bases. The CDR3 has 16 amino acids. The germline V gene encodes CDR1 SGHTA and CDR2 FQGNSA. V lost 1 base and J lost 9; bases outside the gene matches: 10. CDR3 protein: CASSLEWRGGAGEQFF. The CDR3 DNA reads TGTGCCAGCAGCTTAGAGTGGCGCGGGGGGGCTGGTGAGCAGTTCTTC.

The V call is TRBV6-1, the J call TRBJ1-2, with 7 positions matching TRBD1. CDR3 length: 13 amino acids. In germline, CDR1 is MNHNS, CDR2 SASEGT. Trimming cost V 6 bases and J 8 bases; bases outside gene matches: 9. Here the CDR3 DNA reads TGTGCCAGCAGGTGGACAGGCTCTCAAGGCTACACCTTC. As protein: CASRWTGSQGYTF.

This clone came up once. The rearrangement uses TRBV19 and TRBJ2-1, with 8 bases matching TRBD2. Germline V gene lookup returns CDR1 LNHDA and CDR2 SQIVND (reference sequence). With V trimmed by 4 bases and J by 7 bases, 12 bases remained unmatched. The CDR3 is 16 amino acids. CDR3: CASSKLGPAGVNEQFF. The CDR3 DNA is TGTGCCAGTAGTAAGCTTGGGCCAGCGGGAGTAAATGAGCAGTTCTTC.

This clone was recorded only once. V usage is TRBV30 and J usage is TRBJ2-2, with D perhaps matching TRBD2 (7 bases). This CDR3 region has 12 residues. Trimming left V 3 bases short and J 7 bases short, with 9 bases between. Germline values: CDR1 GTSNPN, CDR2 SVGIG (reference sequence). Here the CDR3 reads CAWRGGLGELFF. The CDR3 DNA follows: TGTGCCTGGAGGGGGGGGCTCGGGGAGCTGTTTTTT. The full variable domain, its missing parts supplied by reference TRBV30 and TRBJ2-2, is SQTIHQWPATLVQPVGSPLSLECTVEGTSNPNLYWYRQAAGRGLQLLFYSVGIGQISSEVPQNLSASRPQDRQFILSSKKLLLSDSGFYLCAWRGGLGELFFGEGSRLTVL.

DNA for the CDR3: TGCGCCAGCAGCCAATTGGGGCCGGAAAATGAAAAACTGTTTTTT. It translates to CASSQLGPENEKLFF. V is TRBV4-3 and J is TRBJ1-4; TRBD1 might be the D (5 bases). The CDR3 is made up of 15 amino acids. CDR1 is LGHNA, CDR2 YSLEER, per germline. Trimming shortened V by 2 bases and J by 5 bases, and 12 bases separated the two germline ends.

In this sample, this clone turned up once. The genes are TRBV5-4 and TRBJ2-5, with TRBD1 matching 7 bases. There are 14 residues in the CDR3. Germline V lookup: CDR1 SGHNT, CDR2 YYREEE (reference sequence). The V gene end was trimmed by 0 bases and the J gene end by 2 bases; junction bases not matched to a gene: 1. The CDR3 DNA is TGTGCCAGCAGCTTGGGACAGGGACAAGAGACCCAGTACTTC. Its translation: CASSLGQGQETQYF.

V and J are TRBV2 and TRBJ2-7; TRBD2 matches 9 bases. Trimming removed 7 bases from V and 7 bases from J; junction bases left unmatched: 11. Germline CDR1 reads SNHLY; CDR2 reads FYNNEI. The length of the CDR3 is 14 residues. The DNA of the CDR3 is TGTGCCAGCAACATAATAGCGGGAGTAGGTGAGCAGTACTTC. It specifies CASNIIAGVGEQYF.

The V and J genes are TRBV5-8 and TRBJ2-2; TRBD2 agrees at 10 bases. Germline V lookup: CDR1 SGHTS, CDR2 YDEGEE. Trimming at V came to 2 bases and at J to 3 bases, leaving 7 bases not matched to a gene. This CDR3 has 17 amino acids. In DNA form, the CDR3 reads TGTGCCAGCAGCTTCCCAACTAGCGGGATTGACACCGGGGAGCTGTTTTTT. Its translation is CASSFPTSGIDTGELFF. Variable domain in full (rest from reference TRBV5-8 and TRBJ2-2): EAGVTQSPTHLIKTRGQQATLRCSPISGHTSVYWYQQALGLGLQFLLWYDEGEERNRGNFPPRFSGRQFPNYSSELNVNALELEDSALYLCASSFPTSGIDTGELFFGEGSRLTVL.

V usage is TRBV18 and J usage is TRBJ2-5; maybe TRBD1 (6 bases). The CDR3 is 15 amino acids. Trimming removed 6 bases at V and 2 bases at J, with 16 bases between. Germline V gene lookup returns CDR1 KGHSH and CDR2 LQKENI. The CDR3 region is CASSPPQGVQETQYF. As DNA, the CDR3 is TGTGCCAGCTCGCCGCCACAGGGCGTGCAAGAGACCCAGTACTTC. The whole variable domain, filled in from reference TRBV18 and TRBJ2-5, reads NAGVMQNPRHLVRRRGQEARLRCSPMKGHSHVYWYRQLPEEGLKFMVYLQKENIIDESGMPKERFSAEFPKEGPSILRIQQVVRGDSAAYFCASSPPQGVQETQYFGPGTRLLVL.

V and J are TRBV5-1 and TRBJ2-3, with D perhaps being TRBD1 or TRBD2 (6 bases each). V was shortened by 0 bases and J by 5 bases, with 16 bases between the two germline ends. CDR3 length: 16 residues. Germline V gene data show CDR1 as SGHRS and CDR2 as YFSETQ. The CDR3 protein is CASSLDGSGGGDTQYF. The CDR3 DNA sequence: TGCGCCAGCAGCTTGGATGGGAGCGGAGGGGGAGATACGCAGTATTTT. Drawing the rest from reference TRBV5-1 and TRBJ2-3, the complete variable domain is KAGVTQTPRYLIKTRGQQVTLSCSPISGHRSVSWYQQTPGQGLQFLFEYFSETQRNKGNFPGRFSGRQFSNSRSEMNVSTLELGDSALYLCASSLDGSGGGDTQYFGPGTRLTVL.

V usage is TRBV5-5 and J usage is TRBJ2-5; the match to TRBD2 covers 9 bases. This CDR3 is built from 15 residues. J lost 1 base, V lost 5 bases, and 6 bases had no gene match. Per germline, CDR1 SGHKS and CDR2 YYEKEE (reference sequence). The CDR3 loop reads CASRVAGGVQETQYF. CDR3 bases: TGTGCCAGCAGGGTCGCGGGAGGGGTCCAAGAGACCCAGTACTTC. Together with reference TRBV5-5 and TRBJ2-5, the CDR3 gives the full variable domain: DAGVTQSPTHLIKTRGQQVTLRCSPISGHKSVSWYQQVLGQGPQFIFQYYEKEERGRGNFPDRFSARQFPNYSSELNVNALLLGDSALYLCASRVAGGVQETQYFGPGTRLLVL.

Only one count was recorded for this clone. The chain joins TRBV7-2 to TRBJ1-4; 9 nucleotides agree with TRBD1. CDR3 size: 14 residues. The germline V gene has CDR1 SGHTA and CDR2 FQGNSA. J gave up 7 bases and V 2 bases, and 2 bases lay outside the gene matches. The CDR3 loop reads CASSLWTGVEKLFF. The CDR3 coding sequence is TGTGCCAGCAGCTTATGGACAGGGGTTGAAAAACTGTTTTTT.

The chain recombines TRBV6-1 with TRBJ2-5, with TRBD1 matching over 8 bases. V was pared by 4 bases and J by 5 bases, with 3 bases of the junction left unmatched. Germline CDR1 MNHNS, CDR2 SASEGT. This CDR3 comprises 13 residues. The DNA of the CDR3 is TGTGCCAGCAGTGTCGACAGGGGTGAGACCCAGTACTTC. The encoded protein is CASSVDRGETQYF.

The V call is TRBV7-2, the J call TRBJ2-6; unclear D gene. The V gene lost 3 bases and the J gene lost 0 bases, with 12 bases spanning the gap. CDR3 length: 17 amino acids. Per the germline V gene, CDR1 is SGHTA and CDR2 is FQGNSA. The CDR3 nucleotides read TGTGCCAGCAGCTTGGGCAGTGTTCACTCTGGGGCCAACGTCCTGACTTTC. This codes for CASSLGSVHSGANVLTF.

This sequence joins TRBV27 and TRBJ1-5; D remains unclear. From germline, CDR1 is MNHEY and CDR2 SMNVEV (reference sequence). The CDR3 length is 13 residues. Trimming stripped 6 bases from V and 0 bases from J, with 6 bases between. CDR3 sequence reads: CASSRISNQPQHF. In DNA form, the CDR3 reads TGTGCCAGCAGCCGAATTAGCAATCAGCCCCAGCATTTT.

V is TRBV9 and J is TRBJ2-2, with unresolved D. In germline, CDR1 is SGDLS, CDR2 YYNGEE. Trimming removed 1 base at V and 1 base at J, with 5 bases between. CDR3 length: 14 amino acids. CDR3 region: CASSVSENTGELFF. The CDR3 nucleotides read TGTGCCAGCAGCGTATCGGAGAACACCGGGGAGCTGTTTTTT.

Only a few counts were recorded for this clone. The CDR3 bases are TGTGCCAGCAGCGTAGCTGGGGTTGAAGCTTTCTTT. Amino acids: CASSVAGVEAFF. The rearrangement links TRBV9 to TRBJ1-1; D gene ambiguous. V shed 0 bases and J shed 7 bases, with 7 bases lying between them. Per germline, CDR1 SGDLS and CDR2 YYNGEE. CDR3 size: 12 residues.

This sequence joins TRBV7-9 and TRBJ2-3; 10 bases align to TRBD2. This CDR3 is 16 amino acids long. V lost 4 bases and J lost 6; bases outside the gene matches: 10. The germline V gene has CDR1 SEHNR and CDR2 FQNEAQ (reference sequence). The CDR3 DNA reads as TGTGCCAGCAGCTCCAGGACTAGCGGTGGGCTTGATACGCAGTATTTT. Its protein is CASSSRTSGGLDTQYF.

This chain joins TRBV5-1 and TRBJ2-5; TRBD1 is a possible D gene (6 bases). Per the germline V gene, CDR1 is SGHRS and CDR2 is YFSETQ. The CDR3 extends over 13 amino acids. V lost 2 bases, J lost 2 bases, and 7 bases lay in between. CDR3 nucleotide sequence: TGCGCCAGCAGCTTAGGGGGTCAAGAGACCCAGTACTTC. Protein: CASSLGGQETQYF.

The V and J genes are TRBV30 and TRBJ1-5; TRBD1 matches at 7 bases. The CDR3 totals 15 residues. The germline CDR1 and CDR2 sequences are GTSNPN and SVGIG (reference sequence). V gave up 0 bases and J gave up 3 bases; unmatched junction bases: 5. The CDR3 reads CAWSVPTGLNQPQHF. In DNA, the CDR3 is TGTGCCTGGAGTGTACCGACAGGGCTCAATCAGCCCCAGCATTTT.

J is TRBJ1-4 and V is TRBV19; a weak D match, TRBD1 (5 bases). The ends were cut back, 4 bases at V and 4 bases at J, with 10 bases in the middle. This CDR3 has 14 amino acids. Per germline, CDR1 LNHDA and CDR2 SQIVND (reference sequence). CDR3 in amino acids: CASSNRDGNEKLFF. DNA of the CDR3: TGTGCCAGTAGTAACCGGGACGGTAATGAAAAACTGTTTTTT.

The chain recombines TRBV28 with TRBJ2-5; possible D gene TRBD2, 5 bases. Germline loops: CDR1 MDHEN, CDR2 SYDVKM. V was shortened by 6 bases and J by 7 bases, with 12 bases between the two germline ends. The CDR3 spans 12 residues. CDR3 amino acids: CASRLREGTQYF. The CDR3 region has the DNA TGTGCCAGCAGGCTTCGGGAAGGGACCCAGTACTTC.

V is TRBV4-1 and J is TRBJ2-1, with a possible D match to TRBD2 (6 bases). Trimming shortened V by 0 bases and J by 9 bases, and 12 bases separated the two germline ends. The CDR3 has 14 residues. CDR1 and CDR2 from the germline V gene are MGHRA and YSYEKL. CDR3 amino acids: CASSQELEGSEQFF. Written as DNA, the CDR3 is TGCGCCAGCAGCCAAGAGTTGGAGGGTAGTGAGCAGTTCTTC.

CDR3 in amino acids: CASSSGTSIQQYF. DNA of the CDR3: TGTGCCAGCAGCTCCGGGACATCGATTCAGCAGTACTTC. V is TRBV5-6 and J is TRBJ2-7; tentatively, D is TRBD1 (6 bases). This CDR3 region has 13 residues. Trimming removed 3 bases from V and 8 bases from J, with 15 bases in between. From germline, CDR1 is SGHDT and CDR2 YYEEEE.

The chain has TRBV6-6 and TRBJ1-5; D possibly corresponds to TRBD1 (6 bases). Trimming removed 2 bases from V and 5 bases from J, with 10 bases in between. CDR1 is MNHNY and CDR2 is SVGAGI in the germline V gene (reference sequence). The CDR3 runs to 14 residues. DNA for the CDR3: TGTGCCAGCAGTTACCCGACAGGAGATCAGCCCCAGCATTTT. Translating it yields CASSYPTGDQPQHF.